One sample yielded the 17 T cell receptor beta chains listed below, sequenced in a study of cytomegalovirus exposure and HLA in healthy donors. The PCR was carried out with 60 Vbeta primers and 13 Jbeta primers. Clones were sequenced by immunoSEQ multiplex PCR, and TCRdb holds only the in-frame ones, with some missing. This table holds about 150,000 clones, over 80% found once. The specimen was PBMCs. The receptor source for this set is a male donor in good health and CMV-seronegative.

The chain's CDR3 is CASSLVGGQPQHF. The CDR3 bases are TGTGCCAGCAGCTTAGTCGGAGGTCAGCCCCAGCATTTT. This chain uses TRBV7-8 with TRBJ1-5; D gene uncertain. Trimming took 1 base from V and 6 from J, leaving 7 bases between them. Germline-derived CDR1 and CDR2 are SGHVS and FQNEAQ. The CDR3 consists of 13 residues.

The CDR3 DNA follows: TGCGCCAGCAGCTTGGAGTCGGGGGACGAGCAGTACTTC. It is translated as CASSLESGDEQYF. The chain combines TRBV5-1 with TRBJ2-7; D is possibly TRBD2 (6 bases). CDR1 and CDR2 (germline): SGHRS, YFSETQ. The V and J ends lost 0 bases and 5 bases respectively, with 9 bases between them. The CDR3 is 13 residues long.

The chain recombines TRBV4-1 with TRBJ1-1; 7 nucleotides align to TRBD1. This CDR3 has 14 amino acids. The junction had 6 bases not matched to a gene; V was cut back by 3 bases and J by 5 bases. CDR1 and CDR2 from the germline V gene are MGHRA and YSYEKL. The CDR3 sequence: CASSQETGMTEAFF. CDR3 sequence (DNA): TGCGCCAGCAGCCAGGAGACAGGGATGACTGAAGCTTTCTTT.

The chain recombines TRBV14 with TRBJ2-1; a weak D match, TRBD2 (6 bases). The CDR3 contains 17 residues. Per germline, CDR1 SGHDN and CDR2 FVKESK. V dropped 0 bases and J dropped 0 bases, with 12 bases sitting between them. CDR3 region: CASSQDWGLASYNEQFF. CDR3 coding DNA: TGTGCCAGCAGCCAAGATTGGGGACTCGCCTCCTACAATGAGCAGTTCTTC.

The chain uses TRBV7-2 and TRBJ2-7; D remains unclear. Germline CDR1 is SGHTA and CDR2 is FQGNSA. V lost 1 base, J lost 5 bases, and 15 bases lay in between. The CDR3 runs 15 residues. The CDR3 loop is CASSLVSDSFHEQYF. Here the CDR3 DNA reads TGTGCCAGCAGCTTAGTGTCCGACTCGTTCCACGAGCAGTACTTC.

This clone was seen a handful of times. This rearrangement joins TRBV13 to TRBJ2-4, with 8 nucleotides matching TRBD2. Germline CDR1 and CDR2: PRHDT and FYEKMQ (reference sequence). With V trimmed by 4 bases and J by 7 bases, 9 bases remained unmatched. This CDR3 has 15 residues. The CDR3 loop is CASSSSGGVRNIQYF. The CDR3 DNA follows: TGTGCCAGCAGCTCTTCCGGGGGGGTGAGGAACATTCAGTACTTC.

The chain is built from TRBV5-1 and TRBJ2-7; TRBD2 matches at 7 bases. The CDR3 length is 16 residues. With 4 bases clipped from V and 1 base from J, the junction kept 11 bases outside the gene matches. Germline CDR1 and CDR2: SGHRS and YFSETQ. CDR3 sequence: CASSKLRAGDSYEQYF. CDR3 nucleotide sequence: TGCGCCAGCAGCAAACTGAGGGCGGGGGATTCCTACGAGCAGTACTTC.

V usage is TRBV7-6 and J usage is TRBJ2-2; 7 bases match TRBD1. The CDR3 is 15 residues long. CDR1 and CDR2 (germline): SGHVS, FNYEAQ. With V trimmed by 5 bases and J by 1 base, 4 bases remained unmatched. The CDR3 DNA is TGTGCCAGCAGCCGCAACAGGGGGAACACCGGGGAGCTGTTTTTT. Protein product: CASSRNRGNTGELFF. The entire variable domain, with the rest obtained from reference TRBV7-6 and TRBJ2-2, is as follows: GAGVSQSPRYKVTKRGQDVALRCDPISGHVSLYWYRQALGQGPEFLTYFNYEAQQDKSGLPNDRFSAERPEGSISTLTIQRTEQRDSAMYRCASSRNRGNTGELFFGEGSRLTVL.

The V gene is TRBV30, the J gene TRBJ1-2; 9 bases match TRBD1. The J segment lost 1 base and the V segment lost 8 bases, leaving 11 bases of the junction unmatched. The V gene's germline CDR1 is GTSNPN and CDR2 SVGIG (reference sequence). This CDR3 contains 15 residues. This chain's CDR3 is CAGKRGTGINYGYTF. CDR3 coding DNA: TGTGCCGGGAAAAGAGGGACAGGGATTAACTATGGCTACACCTTC.

The rearrangement uses TRBV5-1 and TRBJ2-3; 14 bases map to TRBD2. CDR3 length equals 17 residues. Germline V CDR1 and CDR2: SGHRS, YFSETQ. Trimming took 1 base from V and 4 from J; bases not matched to a gene: 5. In DNA form, the CDR3 reads TGCGCCAGCAGCTTGTGGACTAGCGGGGGGCCCGCAGATACGCAGTATTTT. It is translated as CASSLWTSGGPADTQYF.

The chain couples TRBV6-1 to TRBJ1-6, with TRBD1 matching over 7 bases. The germline gives CDR1 MNHNS, CDR2 SASEGT. The CDR3 contains 15 residues. The junction had 9 bases not matched to a gene; V was cut back by 4 bases and J by 9 bases. The CDR3 DNA is TGTGCCAGCAGTGTACCGACAGGGATCGGTTCACCCCTCCACTTT. Residues: CASSVPTGIGSPLHF.

The gene calls are TRBV9 and TRBJ2-2; the D gene is possibly TRBD1 (6 bases). V lost 0 bases and J lost 4, with 7 bases in between. Germline lookup yields CDR1 SGDLS and CDR2 YYNGEE. The CDR3 loop spans 14 amino acids. The CDR3 region is CASSVEGVTGELFF. The CDR3 DNA sequence: TGTGCCAGCAGCGTAGAGGGGGTCACCGGGGAGCTGTTTTTT.

This clone occurred once. The gene calls are TRBV18 and TRBJ1-2; weak D call: TRBD1 (6 bases). This CDR3 contains 15 residues. Trimming removed 3 bases at V and 2 bases at J, with 13 bases between. Germline CDR1 KGHSH, CDR2 LQKENI. The CDR3 DNA reads as TGTGCCAGCTCACCCACGACAGGAGGCAACTATGGCTACACCTTC. Encoded protein: CASSPTTGGNYGYTF.

The chain employs TRBV16 and TRBJ1-6, with D uncertain. The CDR3 covers 14 residues. From germline, CDR1 is KGHSY and CDR2 FQNENV. V dropped 0 bases and J dropped 9 bases, with 9 bases sitting between them. The chain's CDR3 is CASSQSSPRSPLHF. The CDR3 region has the DNA TGTGCCAGCAGCCAATCTTCCCCCCGTTCACCCCTCCACTTT.

The chain joins TRBV18 to TRBJ1-2, with no clear D. The CDR3 has 16 amino acids. CDR1 KGHSH and CDR2 LQKENI come from the germline V gene. V was cut by 3 bases and J by 4 bases, with 18 bases left in between. The CDR3 DNA sequence: TGTGCCAGCTCACCGTCCCCCCAGGTGTCGGCCTATGGCTACACCTTC. Translated: CASSPSPQVSAYGYTF.

V usage is TRBV7-9 and J usage is TRBJ1-1, with 7 bases matching TRBD1. Germline assignment: CDR1 SEHNR and CDR2 FQNEAQ (reference sequence). The trim removed 6 bases at V and 3 bases at J, leaving 7 bases unmatched. This CDR3 spans 14 amino acids. The CDR3 sequence: CASRTGTVDTEAFF. DNA of the CDR3: TGTGCCAGCAGAACCGGGACAGTGGACACTGAAGCTTTCTTT.

This clone was observed a few times. The chain carries TRBV6-1 and TRBJ1-1, with a tentative D call TRBD1 (5 bases). The V gene lost 5 bases and the J gene lost 5 bases, with 9 bases spanning the gap. Looked up from germline, CDR1 is MNHNS and CDR2 is SASEGT. This CDR3 has 12 residues. The CDR3 nucleotides read TGTGCCAGCAGTTCAGGGAGGACTGAAGCTTTCTTT. Its protein is CASSSGRTEAFF.